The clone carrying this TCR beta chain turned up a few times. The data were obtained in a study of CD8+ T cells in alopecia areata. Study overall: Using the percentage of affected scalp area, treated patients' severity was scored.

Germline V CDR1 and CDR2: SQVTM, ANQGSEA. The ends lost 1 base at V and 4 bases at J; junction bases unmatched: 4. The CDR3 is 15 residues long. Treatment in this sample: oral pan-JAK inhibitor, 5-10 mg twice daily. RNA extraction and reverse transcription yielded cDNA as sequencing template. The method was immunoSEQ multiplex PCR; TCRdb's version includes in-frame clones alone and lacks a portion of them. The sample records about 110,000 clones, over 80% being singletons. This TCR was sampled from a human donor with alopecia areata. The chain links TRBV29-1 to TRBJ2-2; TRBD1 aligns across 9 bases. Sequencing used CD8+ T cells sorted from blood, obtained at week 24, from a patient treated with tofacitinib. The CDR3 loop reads CSVEVPDRGTGELFF. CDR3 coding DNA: TGCAGCGTTGAAGTCCCGGACAGGGGCACCGGGGAGCTGTTTTTT.